The clone carrying this T cell receptor (beta chain) was seen at least ten times. As yet, its antigen is unknown. The data originate from a study of CD8+CD57+ T cells in acquired aplastic anemia. Study in general: Sorted CD4+ and CD8+ cells gave an average of 3.2 ug of DNA. Average CD4+ read depth in healthy donors was around 11 million reads.

The V end lost 7 bases, the J end lost 4 bases, and 16 bases lay between the germline ends. This CDR3 has 14 amino acids. CDR1 and CDR2 (germline): SNHLY, FYNNEI. Genomic DNA templated the TCR beta VDJ and CDR3 profiling. TCRdb recomputed calls from the reads with MiXCR, one row per CDR3 protein. The table lists hundreds of thousands of distinct CDR3 sequences, around 68% of them singletons. Findings of the study overall: Common to patients and controls were twenty-nine CD8+ CDR3 sequences.

The receptor comes from a human donor in good health, serving as a control. The V gene is TRBV2, the J gene TRBJ1-2; D is undetermined. The sequenced sample was sorted CD4+, CD8+, or CD8+CD57+ T cells (not recorded which) from PBMCs. CDR3 in DNA: TGTGCCAGCAAAATCGAGGGTGCCGGCTATGGCTACACCTTC. Translating gives CASKIEGAGYGYTF.